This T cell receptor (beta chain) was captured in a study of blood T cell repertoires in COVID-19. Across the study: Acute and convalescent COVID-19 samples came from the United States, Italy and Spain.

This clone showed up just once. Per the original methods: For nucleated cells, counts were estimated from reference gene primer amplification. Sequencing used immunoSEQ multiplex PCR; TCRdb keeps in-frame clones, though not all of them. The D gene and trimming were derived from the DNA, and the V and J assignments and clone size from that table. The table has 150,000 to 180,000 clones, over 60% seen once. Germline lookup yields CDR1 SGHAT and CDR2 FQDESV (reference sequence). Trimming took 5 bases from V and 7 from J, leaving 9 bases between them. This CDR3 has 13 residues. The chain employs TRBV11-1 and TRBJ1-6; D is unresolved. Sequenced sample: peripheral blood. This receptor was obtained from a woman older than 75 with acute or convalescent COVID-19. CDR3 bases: TGTGCCAGCAGCGCAGTCTGGAATTCACCCCTCCACTTT. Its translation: CASSAVWNSPLHF.